A single sample gave rise to the 6 T cell receptor beta chains below, sequenced in a study of CD8+ T cells in alopecia areata. Extracted RNA was reverse transcribed into cDNA, the sequencing template. Clones were sequenced by immunoSEQ multiplex PCR, and TCRdb holds only the in-frame ones, with some missing. This table holds 150,000 or so clones, approximately 49% found once. The sample here was CD8+ T cells sorted from blood, taken at week 0. These receptors originate from a human donor with alopecia areata.

This clone has just a few counts. The chain carries TRBV19 and TRBJ2-7; D is ambiguous. V lost 1 base and J 4 bases, leaving 11 bases between the germline ends. The CDR3 spans 14 residues. The germline V gene encodes CDR1 LNHDA and CDR2 SQIVND (reference sequence). CDR3 sequence: CASSIGPTEYEQYF. CDR3 nucleotides: TGTGCCAGTAGTATAGGGCCCACAGAGTACGAGCAGTACTTC.

This clone was seen once. The chain combines TRBV6-1 with TRBJ2-2; no clear D gene. V was cut by 5 bases and J by 5 bases, with 3 bases left in between. Germline V gene lookup returns CDR1 MNHNS and CDR2 SASEGT. The CDR3 length is 11 residues. CDR3 DNA: TGTGCCAGCAGTCCAACCGGGGAGCTGTTTTTT. Translating gives CASSPTGELFF.

This clone was found a few times. CDR3 in DNA: TGCAGCGTTCCTGACACGTCATACTATGGCTACACCTTC. This gives the protein CSVPDTSYYGYTF. This chain connects TRBV29-1 to TRBJ1-2; D is undetermined. The germline V gene encodes CDR1 SQVTM and CDR2 ANQGSEA. Trimming removed 5 bases at V and 3 bases at J, with 13 bases between. The CDR3 consists of 13 residues.

This rearrangement joins TRBV6-5 to TRBJ1-6, with TRBD1 as a possible D gene (6 bases). Trimming took 6 bases from V and 4 from J, leaving 10 bases between them. This CDR3 comprises 14 residues. Germline V gives CDR1 MNHEY, CDR2 SVGAGI. CDR3 nucleotides: TGTGCCAGCAGCGAGGACAGTTATAATTCACCCCTCCACTTT. It translates to CASSEDSYNSPLHF.

The rearrangement joins TRBV5-1 to TRBJ1-4; D is unclear. This CDR3 comprises 16 residues. Trimming pared 0 bases from V and 6 bases from J, leaving 15 bases between. Germline V gene lookup returns CDR1 SGHRS and CDR2 YFSETQ. The CDR3 DNA is TGCGCCAGCAGCTTGGCGCAAGCAGAGGTGTATGAAAAACTGTTTTTT. The encoded protein is CASSLAQAEVYEKLFF.

The gene calls are TRBV13 and TRBJ2-2; 7 bases align to TRBD2. CDR1 is PRHDT, CDR2 FYEKMQ, per germline (reference sequence). The CDR3 totals 15 residues. V gave up 5 bases and J gave up 3 bases; unmatched junction bases: 6. DNA for the CDR3: TGTGCCAGCAGCCACCTTGGGAGGGACACCGGGGAGCTGTTTTTT. This encodes CASSHLGRDTGELFF.